The 21 T cell receptor beta chains listed next were all sequenced from one sample in a study of blood T cell repertoires in COVID-19. Clones were read by immunoSEQ multiplex PCR, and TCRdb kept only the in-frame ones, dropping some. This table has fewer than 130,000 clones, 80% to 90% appearing once. Sequencing was done on a sample of peripheral blood. These receptors all come from a woman aged 60 to 75 with acute or convalescent COVID-19.

The rearrangement joins TRBV10-3 to TRBJ2-7, with 8 bases lining up with TRBD1. Germline CDR1 is ENHRY and CDR2 is SYGVKD. CDR3 length: 14 residues. Losses at the gene ends were 10 bases for V and 1 base for J; bases not matched to a gene: 9. Here the CDR3 DNA reads TGTGCCAGCGACAGGGGTGGGGGTTCCTACGAGCAGTACTTC. It yields the protein CASDRGGGSYEQYF.

This chain connects TRBV11-3 to TRBJ1-4; 8 nucleotides match TRBD1. This CDR3 comprises 15 residues. V was clipped by 1 base and J by 7 bases; unmatched bases: 5. Germline CDR1 reads SGHNT; CDR2 reads YENEEA. This chain's CDR3 is CASSLVAGGGEKLFF. CDR3 nucleotides: TGTGCCAGCAGCTTAGTAGCAGGGGGCGGTGAAAAACTGTTTTTT.

As DNA, the CDR3 is TGTGCCAGCAGCTCAAGACAGAGCAATCAGCCCCAGCATTTT. Translation gives CASSSRQSNQPQHF. The chain uses TRBV11-2 and TRBJ1-5; tentative D call: TRBD1 (5 bases). This CDR3 is built from 14 residues. The germline gives CDR1 SGHAT, CDR2 FQNNGV. V dropped 4 bases and J dropped 1 base, with 8 bases sitting between them.

In its sample, this clone was seen once. The chain carries TRBV3-1 (or the pseudogene TRBV3-2) and TRBJ1-5; D gene ambiguous. The V end was cut by 4 bases, the J end by 4 bases, with 11 bases between. CDR3 length: 14 amino acids. Per germline, CDR1 LGHDT and CDR2 YNNKEL (reference sequence). The CDR3 sequence: CASSPPRANQPQHF. CDR3 nucleotides: TGTGCCAGCAGCCCCCCTAGAGCAAATCAGCCCCAGCATTTT.

This chain joins TRBV2 and TRBJ2-7; TRBD1 agrees at 9 bases. Losses at the gene ends were 0 bases for V and 6 bases for J; bases not matched to a gene: 6. The CDR3 runs to 15 residues. CDR1 and CDR2 from the germline V gene are SNHLY and FYNNEI. The DNA of the CDR3 is TGTGCCAGCAGTGAAGCGCTTCGGGACAGGGTCGAGCAGTACTTC. Protein product: CASSEALRDRVEQYF.

The gene calls are TRBV28 and TRBJ2-3, with 10 nucleotides matching TRBD2. Trimming took 5 bases from V and 1 from J; bases not matched to a gene: 6. CDR1 MDHEN and CDR2 SYDVKM come from the germline V gene. This CDR3 has 16 residues. The CDR3 loop is CASSLAGAPRTDTQYF. CDR3 nucleotide sequence: TGTGCCAGCAGTCTAGCGGGGGCCCCCCGCACAGATACGCAGTATTTT.

V is TRBV29-1 and J is TRBJ2-5; TRBD2 might be the D (6 bases). Trimming shortened V by 4 bases and J by 4 bases, and 16 bases separated the two germline ends. This CDR3 has 14 amino acids. The germline CDR1 and CDR2 sequences are SQVTM and ANQGSEA. The DNA of the CDR3 is TGCAGCGTTGGCGGAGAGGGAGGAGGAGAGACCCAGTACTTC. Amino acids: CSVGGEGGGETQYF.

This clone occurred a few times. The sample contains more than one DNA sequence encoding this CDR3. This chain links TRBV6-1 with TRBJ1-5, with D unresolved. CDR3 length equals 13 residues. Germline lookup yields CDR1 MNHNS and CDR2 SASEGT. V was pared by 3 bases and J by 2 bases, with 5 bases between. The CDR3 nucleotides are TGTGCCAGCAGTGAGAGGCGCAATCAGCCCCAGCATTTT. It specifies CASSERRNQPQHF.

J is TRBJ2-2 and V is TRBV4-1; D not certain. Germline V CDR1 and CDR2: MGHRA, YSYEKL. Trimming removed 1 base at V and 7 bases at J, with 4 bases between. There are 12 residues in the CDR3. The DNA of the CDR3 is TGCGCCAGCAGCCAAGTAATCGGGGAGCTGTTTTTT. This sequence encodes CASSQVIGELFF.

The chain carries TRBV27 and TRBJ1-3; 8 bases line up with TRBD1. Germline V gene lookup returns CDR1 MNHEY and CDR2 SMNVEV (reference sequence). V was pared by 5 bases and J by 4 bases, with 7 bases of the junction left unmatched. The CDR3 sequence is 15 residues long. CDR3 nucleotides: TGTGCCAGCAGTCCCCGGACAGGGAGAGGAAACACCATATATTTT. Its protein product is CASSPRTGRGNTIYF.

This clone has a single count. V gene TRBV6-2 or TRBV6-3 combines with J gene TRBJ2-5; D is possibly TRBD1 (5 bases). Between the trimmed V and J ends, which lost 2 bases and 6 bases, there was a span of 19 bases. CDR1 is MNHEY, CDR2 SVGEGT, per germline. The length of the CDR3 is 16 residues. The CDR3 DNA sequence: TGTGCCAGCAGTTACGAGCCAGCTAGGGGTGGTAAGACCCAGTACTTC. It codes for CASSYEPARGGKTQYF.

The rearrangement links TRBV5-6 to TRBJ1-1; no definite D call. The V gene lost 2 bases and the J gene lost 2 bases, with 13 bases spanning the gap. The CDR3 sequence is 15 residues long. Germline CDR1 is SGHDT and CDR2 is YYEEEE. The CDR3 DNA sequence: TGTGCCAGCAGCTTTCCGGGTCATCTAAACACTGAAGCTTTCTTT. Translated, it gives CASSFPGHLNTEAFF.

J is TRBJ2-2 and V is TRBV28; the match to TRBD1 covers 9 bases. Per the germline V gene, CDR1 is MDHEN and CDR2 is SYDVKM. The CDR3 runs to 15 residues. J was trimmed by 7 bases and V by 3 bases; bases with no gene match: 6. CDR3 DNA: TGTGCCAGCAGTTTGCCGGGACAGGGTAACGGGGAGCTGTTTTTT. Protein: CASSLPGQGNGELFF. The full variable domain, rest sourced from reference TRBV28 and TRBJ2-2, is DVKVTQSSRYLVKRTGEKVFLECVQDMDHENMFWYRQDPGLGLRLIYFSYDVKMKEKGDIPEGYSVSREKKERFSLILESASTNQTSMYLCASSLPGQGNGELFFGEGSRLTVL.

The rearrangement uses TRBV2 and TRBJ1-1; possibly TRBD1 for D (5 bases). The germline V gene has CDR1 SNHLY and CDR2 FYNNEI. Trimming removed 9 bases at V and 1 base at J, with 12 bases between. This CDR3 has 13 amino acids. The CDR3 loop is CASLRGGNTEAFF. CDR3 coding DNA: TGTGCCAGTCTGCGGGGGGGGAACACTGAAGCTTTCTTT.

V is TRBV30 and J is TRBJ1-1; the D is unclear. The germline V gene has CDR1 GTSNPN and CDR2 SVGIG (reference sequence). Deletions cut 0 bases from V and 4 bases from J, with 9 bases between. The CDR3 contains 13 residues. The CDR3 nucleotides are TGTGCCTGGAGTGTTACCCCCGGCACTGAAGCTTTCTTT. Translation: CAWSVTPGTEAFF.

This clone was seen once. V gene TRBV27 combines with J gene TRBJ1-3; tentative D call: TRBD1 (5 bases). V was clipped by 5 bases and J by 9 bases, with 14 bases between them. Germline CDR1 reads MNHEY; CDR2 reads SMNVEV (reference sequence). The CDR3 contains 13 residues. The CDR3 reads CASSPGGGSTIYF. The CDR3 DNA reads as TGTGCCAGCAGTCCCGGGGGGGGGAGCACCATATATTTT.

The chain carries TRBV6-1 and TRBJ1-3; 8 positions match TRBD1. Unmatched junction bases numbered 8, after V lost 0 bases and J lost 4 bases. Looked up from germline, CDR1 is MNHNS and CDR2 is SASEGT. The CDR3 has 17 residues. CDR3 sequence: CASSEAPGQAGGNTIYF. In DNA form, the CDR3 reads TGTGCCAGCAGTGAAGCGCCGGGACAGGCTGGAGGAAACACCATATATTTT.

This clone was seen a few times. The chain has TRBV27 and TRBJ2-2; D is uncertain. V lost 2 bases and J lost 5, with 9 bases in between. CDR1 and CDR2 (germline): MNHEY, SMNVEV (reference sequence). The CDR3 is 14 residues long. The CDR3 region is CASSLDFTTGELFF. The CDR3 DNA is TGTGCCAGCAGTTTAGACTTTACGACCGGGGAGCTGTTTTTT.

The chain carries TRBV6-5 and TRBJ1-1; D not resolved. The CDR3 consists of 13 residues. V was pared by 6 bases and J by 8 bases, with 16 bases between. Germline values: CDR1 MNHEY, CDR2 SVGAGI. CDR3 in amino acids: CASRPPGLREAFF. The CDR3 DNA reads TGTGCCAGCAGGCCCCCGGGGTTGAGGGAAGCTTTCTTT.

The chain recombines TRBV4-1 with TRBJ1-1; tentatively, D is TRBD1 (5 bases). The CDR3 has 15 residues. Germline CDR1 reads MGHRA; CDR2 reads YSYEKL. Trimming removed 0 bases at V and 4 bases at J, with 12 bases between. The CDR3 coding sequence is TGCGCCAGCAGCCAAGAGGCAGGGAGGAGCACTGAAGCTTTCTTT. This codes for CASSQEAGRSTEAFF.

This chain connects TRBV3-1 (or the pseudogene TRBV3-2) to TRBJ1-3; 10 nucleotides agree with TRBD1. The length of the CDR3 is 17 residues. V dropped 3 bases and J dropped 0; count of bases not matched to a gene: 5. Germline CDR1 reads LGHDT; CDR2 reads YNNKEL (reference sequence). The CDR3 sequence is CASSHWTGGNSGNTIYF. The DNA of the CDR3 is TGTGCCAGCAGCCATTGGACAGGGGGAAACTCTGGAAACACCATATATTTT.